Reported below is one T cell receptor (beta chain). Its specificity is not known. Selected positively for CCR7 and CD45RO-negative, naive CD8 cells excluded terminally differentiated effector memory CD45RA+ cells. This entry is derived from a study of shared clonotypes between healthy human individuals. Study information: CD8 memory received one plate per donor, CD8 naive two, CD4 memory three and CD4 naive three. Study results and caveats: Sequencing depth was expected to influence donor clonotype sharing. Around 5.3% of naive CD4 clonotypes were shared across several donors.

TCRdb's copy holds only in-frame clones and misses some; the assay was immunoSEQ multiplex PCR. The sample lists some 1,900,000 clones, about 94% occurring once. V lost 1 base to trimming and J lost 2 bases, with 9 bases between them. CDR1 and CDR2 from the germline V gene are SEHNR and FQNEAQ (reference sequence). The CDR3 is made up of 15 amino acids. This chain uses TRBV7-9 with TRBJ1-3; D may be TRBD1 (5 bases). The TCR sequence derives from a man younger than 35 in good health. Sequenced input: naive CD8+ T cells sorted from blood. The CDR3 spells CASSLEQVTGNTIYF. As DNA, the CDR3 is TGTGCCAGCAGCTTAGAACAGGTTACTGGAAACACCATATATTTT. The full variable domain, completed using reference TRBV7-9 and TRBJ1-3, is DTGVSQNPRHKITKRGQNVTFRCDPISEHNRLYWYRQTLGQGPEFLTYFQNEAQLEKSRLLSDRFSAERPKGSFSTLEIQRTEQGDSAMYLCASSLEQVTGNTIYFGEGSWLTVV.